The present T cell receptor beta chain was sequenced within a study of cytomegalovirus exposure and HLA in healthy donors. On the study more broadly: A prior study identified just under 120 million unique TCR beta sequences from 200 million or so T cells.

A word on this clone: Its antigen is still unknown.

Researchers ran the PCR with 60 Vbeta and 13 Jbeta primers. Profiling relied on immunoSEQ multiplex PCR, and the TCRdb table lists in-frame clones only, not all of them. The sample holds approximately 180,000 clones, more than 85% seen once. V was shortened by 4 bases and J by 3 bases, with 13 bases between the two germline ends. This CDR3 spans 14 amino acids. CDR1 is SGHRS and CDR2 is YFSETQ in the germline V gene. Study results and limitations: Later work found most CMV-associated TCR beta chains apparently HLA-restricted. Using the classifier, cytomegalovirus status was reportedly diagnosed with high specificity and sensitivity. Later analysis demonstrated an association between a missense DCLRE1C variant and TCR beta V- and J-gene trimming.

This receptor was taken from a woman under 30 in good health and CMV-seronegative. The chain combines TRBV5-1 with TRBJ1-1; D may be TRBD1 (5 bases). Sequencing was done on a sample of PBMCs. CDR3 amino acids: CASSNPGGDTEAFF. The CDR3 DNA reads as TGCGCCAGCAGCAACCCCGGGGGGGACACTGAAGCTTTCTTT.